One sample yielded the 30 T cell receptor beta chains listed below, sequenced in a study of early T cells in non-severe SARS-CoV-2 infection. TCRdb called the 5' RACE reads again in MiXCR, with one record for every CDR3 protein. The sample consists of tens of thousands of distinct CDR3 sequences, approximately 12% of them appearing once. Sequencing was performed on whole blood. The receptor set was obtained from an adult who was a healthcare worker with PCR-confirmed SARS-CoV-2 infection or an uninfected control (not recorded which).

This clonotype was seen at least ten times. The chain employs TRBV7-9 and TRBJ2-5, with D tentatively TRBD1 or TRBD2 (6 bases each). Germline assignment: CDR1 SEHNR and CDR2 FQNEAQ (reference sequence). The V end was cut by 5 bases, the J end by 5 bases, with 27 bases between. CDR3 length: 18 residues. CDR3 coding DNA: TGTGCCAGCAGCCCGGGACCGGAGGGGGGTCCGGGTTTGGAGACCCAGTACTTC. It specifies CASSPGPEGGPGLETQYF.

This clonotype showed up just a few times. This CDR3 is CSAIGTGNSPLHF. In DNA form, the CDR3 reads TGCAGTGCTATTGGGACAGGAAATTCACCCCTCCACTTT. V usage is TRBV20-1 and J usage is TRBJ1-6; 8 bases are shared with TRBD1. CDR1 and CDR2 (germline): DFQATT, SNEGSKA (reference sequence). The length of the CDR3 is 13 residues. The V gene end was trimmed by 4 bases and the J gene end by 7 bases; junction bases not matched to a gene: 3.

The sample holds a few counts of this clonotype. This rearrangement joins TRBV27 to TRBJ2-1, with TRBD2 identical over 8 bases. CDR3 length equals 16 residues. Germline V gene lookup returns CDR1 MNHEY and CDR2 SMNVEV (reference sequence). The V and J ends lost 5 bases and 1 base, in that order; junction bases with no gene match: 7. CDR3 sequence: CASSVLLAESYNEQFF. Written as DNA, the CDR3 is TGTGCCAGCAGTGTACTACTAGCGGAATCCTACAATGAGCAGTTCTTC.

Only a few counts were recorded for this clonotype. The chain links TRBV6-2 or TRBV6-3 to TRBJ2-1, with D maybe TRBD2 (5 bases). With 7 bases removed from V and 3 bases from J, the gap between germline ends came to 10 bases. The CDR3 has 13 amino acids. Germline assignment: CDR1 MNHEY and CDR2 SVGEGT. CDR3 DNA sequence: TGTGCCAGCACTTCCACTAGCTACAATGAGCAGTTCTTC. This sequence encodes CASTSTSYNEQFF.

This chain links TRBV6-6 with TRBJ2-3; D perhaps matches TRBD2 (6 bases). CDR1 is MNHNY and CDR2 is SVGAGI in the germline V gene (reference sequence). The CDR3 is made up of 12 amino acids. V shed 4 bases and J shed 5 bases, with 7 bases lying between them. CDR3 bases: TGTGCCAGCAGTTTGGGGGGAGATACGCAGTATTTT. Its translation: CASSLGGDTQYF.

This clonotype occurred a few times. This chain joins TRBV7-7 and TRBJ2-1; 9 nucleotides match TRBD2. From germline, CDR1 is SSHAT and CDR2 FNYEAQ (reference sequence). The ends lost 5 bases at V and 0 bases at J; junction bases unmatched: 5. The CDR3 is 16 amino acids. The CDR3 spells CASSPTSGGSYNEQFF. The CDR3 DNA sequence: TGTGCCAGCAGCCCGACTAGCGGCGGCTCCTACAATGAGCAGTTCTTC.

V usage is TRBV5-1 and J usage is TRBJ2-7, with 7 bases lining up with TRBD2. Germline CDR1 reads SGHRS; CDR2 reads YFSETQ. This CDR3 is built from 14 residues. The V segment lost 3 bases and the J segment 7 bases; nucleotides outside the gene matches: 10. The CDR3 coding sequence is TGCGCCAGCAGCTCCCTAGCGGCTGTAGGGGAGCAGTACTTC. Its protein is CASSSLAAVGEQYF.

There are many counts of this clonotype. The chain joins TRBV7-6 to TRBJ1-4, with D perhaps matching TRBD1 (6 bases). This CDR3 spans 16 amino acids. The germline gives CDR1 SGHVS, CDR2 FNYEAQ. V was trimmed by 1 base and J by 0 bases, leaving 9 bases between them. CDR3 in DNA: TGTGCCAGCAGCTTAGTACAGGGTGCAACTAATGAAAAACTGTTTTTT. Translating it yields CASSLVQGATNEKLFF.

V is TRBV12-3 or TRBV12-4 and J is TRBJ1-1; 7 bases align to TRBD1. V shed 4 bases and J 4 bases; nucleotides not matched to a gene: 12. The CDR3 extends over 16 amino acids. The CDR3 DNA sequence: TGTGCCAGCAGTTCTCGACAGGGCGGTAGATCCACTGAAGCTTTCTTT. This codes for CASSSRQGGRSTEAFF.

The chain joins TRBV28 to TRBJ1-2; D remains unclear. The CDR3 spans 13 residues. The germline V gene has CDR1 MDHEN and CDR2 SYDVKM. The V end lost 2 bases, the J end lost 3 bases, and 7 bases lay between the germline ends. The CDR3, as DNA: TGTGCCAGCAGTTTACCGGGCCACTATGGCTACACCTTC. This gives the protein CASSLPGHYGYTF.

This clonotype came up many times. The chain joins TRBV27 to TRBJ1-1; perhaps TRBD1 as D (5 bases). Trimming stripped 4 bases from V and 5 bases from J, with 14 bases between. Germline-derived CDR1 and CDR2 are MNHEY and SMNVEV (reference sequence). This CDR3 spans 14 amino acids. This CDR3 reads CASSWMPRGTEAFF. CDR3 sequence (DNA): TGTGCCAGCAGTTGGATGCCGCGGGGGACTGAAGCTTTCTTT.

The count of this clonotype is one. The chain employs TRBV28 and TRBJ2-5; D might be TRBD1 (6 bases). The CDR3 is 14 amino acids. Per the germline V gene, CDR1 is MDHEN and CDR2 is SYDVKM. V was trimmed by 6 bases and J by 2 bases, leaving 13 bases between them. The CDR3 coding sequence is TGTGCCAGCAGCCCGGGGACATTTCAAGAGACCCAGTACTTC. Translated: CASSPGTFQETQYF. Together with reference TRBV28 and TRBJ2-5, the CDR3 gives the full variable domain: DVKVTQSSRYLVKRTGEKVFLECVQDMDHENMFWYRQDPGLGLRLIYFSYDVKMKEKGDIPEGYSVSREKKERFSLILESASTNQTSMYLCASSPGTFQETQYFGPGTRLLVL.

The rearrangement joins TRBV6-2 or TRBV6-3 to TRBJ2-1; 12 positions agree with TRBD2. CDR3 length: 15 amino acids. With V trimmed by 6 bases and J by 6 bases, 6 bases remained unmatched. Germline-derived CDR1 and CDR2 are MNHEY and SVGEGT. Written as DNA, the CDR3 is TGTGCCAGCAGGCTAGCGGGAGGGCCGGGCAATGAGCAGTTCTTC. It codes for CASRLAGGPGNEQFF.

This clonotype was counted many times. The V gene is TRBV7-9, the J gene TRBJ2-7; no reliable D call. CDR1 is SEHNR, CDR2 FQNEAQ, per germline (reference sequence). This CDR3 is 12 amino acids long. Trimming pared 5 bases from V and 2 bases from J, leaving 7 bases between. CDR3 in amino acids: CASSRDPYEQYF. The CDR3 DNA sequence: TGTGCCAGCAGCAGAGACCCCTACGAGCAGTACTTC.

The V and J genes are TRBV18 and TRBJ1-1; D uncertain. The CDR3 is 12 amino acids. Germline CDR1 KGHSH, CDR2 LQKENI. Trimming cost V 2 bases and J 1 base, with 2 bases left between them. The CDR3 region has the DNA TGTGCCAGCTCACCAGCGAACACTGAAGCTTTCTTT. As protein: CASSPANTEAFF.

V is TRBV11-2 and J is TRBJ2-5; D gene ambiguous. The CDR3 extends over 13 amino acids. Germline-derived CDR1 and CDR2 are SGHAT and FQNNGV. Deletions cut 2 bases from V and 0 bases from J, with 4 bases between. In DNA form, the CDR3 reads TGTGCCAGCAGCTTACGGTACCAAGAGACCCAGTACTTC. Protein product: CASSLRYQETQYF.

This chain uses TRBV7-2 with TRBJ2-1; no definite D call. Trimming stripped 7 bases from V and 4 bases from J, with 11 bases between. Germline V gives CDR1 SGHTA, CDR2 FQGNSA. The length of the CDR3 is 13 residues. This CDR3 is CASNVWLYNEQFF. The CDR3 DNA is TGTGCCAGCAATGTGTGGCTTTACAATGAGCAGTTCTTC.

This clonotype was seen only a few times. The chain uses TRBV5-4 and TRBJ2-1; D not certain. V lost 5 bases to trimming and J lost 7 bases, with 10 bases between them. The germline V gene has CDR1 SGHNT and CDR2 YYREEE (reference sequence). This CDR3 is built from 12 residues. The CDR3 DNA reads as TGTGCCAGCAGTTCCGATCCTAATGAGCAGTTCTTC. Amino acid sequence: CASSSDPNEQFF.

This clonotype was counted between two and nine times. The CDR3 sequence: CASTRLTDSATNEKLFF. The CDR3 nucleotides are TGTGCCAGCACGCGGCTAACTGACTCTGCAACTAATGAAAAACTGTTTTTT. The rearrangement uses TRBV28 and TRBJ1-4; no reliable D call. Trimming removed 7 bases at V and 0 bases at J, with 18 bases between. CDR3 length equals 17 residues. Germline V gene sequence: CDR1 MDHEN, CDR2 SYDVKM.

This clonotype has more than one count but fewer than ten. The rearrangement uses TRBV9 and TRBJ2-5; D uncertain. CDR3 length: 16 residues. Between the trimmed V and J ends, which lost 0 bases and 3 bases, there was a span of 15 bases. CDR1 and CDR2 from the germline V gene are SGDLS and YYNGEE. The CDR3 sequence: CASSVEGSAAEETQYF. CDR3 coding DNA: TGTGCCAGCAGCGTAGAAGGAAGTGCGGCGGAAGAGACCCAGTACTTC.

The chain couples TRBV9 to TRBJ2-3, with 7 positions matching TRBD2. Trimming at V came to 2 bases and at J to 3 bases, leaving 6 bases not matched to a gene. From germline, CDR1 is SGDLS and CDR2 YYNGEE. CDR3 length equals 15 residues. CDR3 nucleotide sequence: TGTGCCAGCAGCGTGCGCGGGGGAAAGACAGATACGCAGTATTTT. This translates into CASSVRGGKTDTQYF.

This clonotype showed up many times. The limits of the CDR3 on the DNA are not certain, so only TCRdb's listed CDR3 is given. This sequence joins TRBV27 and TRBJ2-5. Germline assignment: CDR1 MNHEY and CDR2 SMNVEV (reference sequence). The CDR3 has 13 residues if both end residues are counted. The CDR3: CASSLGFLETQYF.

In this sample, this clonotype turned up a few times. The gene calls are TRBV9 and TRBJ2-5; TRBD2 might be the D (5 bases). V lost 0 bases and J 1 base, leaving 7 bases between the germline ends. This CDR3 comprises 14 residues. Germline V gives CDR1 SGDLS, CDR2 YYNGEE. The CDR3 loop reads CASSVALAQETQYF. In DNA form, the CDR3 reads TGTGCCAGCAGCGTAGCTCTAGCCCAAGAGACCCAGTACTTC.

This chain links TRBV24-1 with TRBJ2-3; 9 bases fit TRBD1. The CDR3 spans 15 residues. V shed 7 bases and J 2 bases; nucleotides not matched to a gene: 6. Looked up from germline, CDR1 is KGHDR and CDR2 is SFDVKD. CDR3 DNA: TGTGCCACCAGGCCGGGACAGGGACCCACAGATACGCAGTATTTT. This translates into CATRPGQGPTDTQYF.

This clonotype was detected only a few times. The rearrangement joins TRBV24-1 to TRBJ2-1, with TRBD2 matching 8 bases. With V trimmed by 5 bases and J by 7 bases, 15 bases remained unmatched. The CDR3 contains 17 residues. The V gene's germline CDR1 is KGHDR and CDR2 SFDVKD. In DNA, the CDR3 is TGTGCCACCAGTGCGTTGAGGGGGACGGGAGGGTTAAATGAGCAGTTCTTC. This codes for CATSALRGTGGLNEQFF.

The table lists this clonotype with many counts. The CDR3 sequence: CASSSLGSSYEQYF. In nucleotides, the CDR3 is TGTGCCAGCAGTTCCCTCGGGAGCTCCTACGAGCAGTACTTC. The rearrangement uses TRBV6-1 and TRBJ2-7; a weak D match, TRBD2 (6 bases). The CDR3 is 14 amino acids. Germline V gene data show CDR1 as MNHNS and CDR2 as SASEGT. The V end was cut by 5 bases, the J end by 0 bases, with 11 bases between.

This clonotype has at least ten counts. The gene calls are TRBV5-4 and TRBJ2-3, with 9 bases identical to TRBD2. The germline gives CDR1 SGHNT, CDR2 YYREEE (reference sequence). Germline trimming cut 1 base from V and 1 base from J; bases unmatched to any gene: 7. The CDR3 runs 17 residues. CDR3 loop: CASSLPPLAGRTDTQYF. In nucleotides, the CDR3 is TGTGCCAGCAGCTTGCCCCCTCTAGCGGGACGCACAGATACGCAGTATTTT.

This clonotype was recorded many times. The gene calls are TRBV11-2 and TRBJ2-1, with D perhaps TRBD1 (5 bases). The CDR3 runs 16 residues. V lost 3 bases, J lost 4 bases, and 16 bases lay in between. CDR1 and CDR2 (germline): SGHAT, FQNNGV. The CDR3 loop reads CASSFTVTGHYNEQFF. CDR3 coding DNA: TGTGCCAGCAGCTTCACGGTCACAGGTCATTACAATGAGCAGTTCTTC.

V gene TRBV5-1 combines with J gene TRBJ1-1, with 9 positions matching TRBD1. This CDR3 has 15 amino acids. CDR1 SGHRS and CDR2 YFSETQ come from the germline V gene. J was trimmed by 2 bases and V by 1 base; bases with no gene match: 3. Here the CDR3 DNA reads TGCGCCAGCAGCTTGACAGGGGGCACAAACACTGAAGCTTTCTTT. Translation gives CASSLTGGTNTEAFF.

Concerning this clonotype itself: In this CDR3 the conserved last residue, phenylalanine or tryptophan, is missing, so a read error is likely. Because the CDR3's place on the DNA is in doubt, the DNA is left out and the CDR3 is given as listed by TCRdb. The rearrangement uses TRBV3-1 and TRBJ2-7; the D segment call TRBD1 is taken from the table without a DNA check. The CDR3 comprises 11 residues, both ends counted. Germline V gene lookup returns CDR1 LGHDT and CDR2 YNNKEL (reference sequence). The CDR3 sequence: CASSQWGAPRL.